This passage covers 9 T cell receptor beta chains from one sample sequenced in a study of T cells in tuberculosis. Assay used: immunoSEQ multiplex PCR; TCRdb lists only in-frame clones, some missing. The sample yields about 33,000 clones, roughly 95% seen once. The sequenced material came from PBMCs. Receptor source: a donor between 5 and 29 years old with latent tuberculosis or without tuberculosis infection.

The chain combines TRBV9 with TRBJ2-7; 7 bases align to TRBD2. V shed 4 bases and J 0 bases; nucleotides not matched to a gene: 7. The CDR3 loop spans 15 amino acids. Germline V gene lookup returns CDR1 SGDLS and CDR2 YYNGEE. The CDR3 protein is CASSPLSGNSYEQYF. CDR3 in DNA: TGTGCCAGCAGCCCCCTAAGCGGGAACTCCTACGAGCAGTACTTC.

J is TRBJ2-3 and V is TRBV5-1, with TRBD2 matching 8 bases. CDR3 size: 13 residues. V shed 0 bases and J 11 bases; nucleotides not matched to a gene: 5. CDR1 is SGHRS and CDR2 is YFSETQ in the germline V gene. CDR3 loop: CASSLALGGEQYF. The CDR3 DNA sequence: TGCGCCAGCAGCTTGGCCCTCGGGGGGGAGCAGTATTTT.

The chain is built from TRBV18 and TRBJ2-6, with a possible D match to TRBD1 (6 bases). V lost 2 bases and J lost 0, with 11 bases in between. The germline gives CDR1 KGHSH, CDR2 LQKENI. The CDR3 sequence is 17 residues long. The CDR3 coding sequence is TGTGCCAGCTCACCAATCAGGGGAAGCTCTGGGGCCAACGTCCTGACTTTC. This gives the protein CASSPIRGSSGANVLTF.

The V call is TRBV2, the J call TRBJ2-1; 13 bases fit TRBD2. Germline V CDR1 and CDR2: SNHLY, FYNNEI. CDR3 length: 17 amino acids. The ends lost 5 bases at V and 9 bases at J; junction bases unmatched: 13. The CDR3 sequence: CASSRQPTSGRAGEQFF. In DNA form, the CDR3 reads TGTGCCAGCAGTCGCCAACCTACTAGCGGGAGGGCGGGTGAGCAGTTCTTC.

The J gene is TRBJ1-3, the V gene TRBV29-1; D unresolved. Trimming removed 5 bases from V and 6 bases from J, with 11 bases in between. Germline lookup yields CDR1 SQVTM and CDR2 ANQGSEA. The CDR3 sequence is 12 residues long. CDR3 region: CSVHRGSNTIYF. The CDR3 region has the DNA TGCAGCGTTCACAGAGGGTCAAACACCATATATTTT. Based on the CDR3 plus reference TRBV29-1 and TRBJ1-3, the full variable domain is SAVISQKPSRDICQRGTSLTIQCQVDSQVTMMFWYRQQPGQSLTLIATANQGSEATYESGFVIDKFPISRPNLTFSTLTVSNMSPEDSSIYLCSVHRGSNTIYFGEGSWLTVV.

The sample holds one count of this clone. The chain has TRBV30 and TRBJ1-2, with D possibly matching TRBD1 (5 bases). V dropped 0 bases and J dropped 8 bases, with 13 bases sitting between them. Germline V gives CDR1 GTSNPN, CDR2 SVGIG (reference sequence). This CDR3 has 13 amino acids. CDR3 bases: TGTGCCTGGAGTGTACGGGGGATTGAAGGCTACACCTTC. Amino acids: CAWSVRGIEGYTF.

The chain recombines TRBV11-2 with TRBJ2-3; 8 bases are shared with TRBD1. The germline gives CDR1 SGHAT, CDR2 FQNNGV. The CDR3 runs to 15 residues. The J segment lost 6 bases and the V segment lost 3 bases, leaving 8 bases of the junction unmatched. The CDR3 DNA follows: TGTGCCAGCAGCTTCGGACAGGGCGAGTCGGATACGCAGTATTTT. Protein sequence: CASSFGQGESDTQYF.

The chain is built from TRBV2 and TRBJ2-1, with TRBD1 identical over 8 bases. In germline, CDR1 is SNHLY, CDR2 FYNNEI. The V gene end was trimmed by 6 bases and the J gene end by 7 bases; junction bases not matched to a gene: 5. The length of the CDR3 is 13 residues. CDR3 coding DNA: TGTGCCAGCAGGATGGACAGGGAGAATGAGCAGTTCTTC. It yields the protein CASRMDRENEQFF.

This clone was observed a few times. The V and J genes are TRBV5-6 and TRBJ2-7, with D possibly being TRBD1 (6 bases). The CDR3 contains 14 residues. The germline CDR1 and CDR2 sequences are SGHDT and YYEEEE. The V and J ends lost 0 bases and 2 bases respectively, with 9 bases between them. The CDR3 sequence is CASSLVDRTYEQYF. The CDR3 bases are TGTGCCAGCAGCTTGGTGGACAGAACCTACGAGCAGTACTTC. The full variable domain, its missing parts supplied by reference TRBV5-6 and TRBJ2-7, is DAGVTQSPTHLIKTRGQQVTLRCSPKSGHDTVSWYQQALGQGPQFIFQYYEEEERQRGNFPDRFSGHQFPNYSSELNVNALLLGDSALYLCASSLVDRTYEQYFGPGTRLTVT.